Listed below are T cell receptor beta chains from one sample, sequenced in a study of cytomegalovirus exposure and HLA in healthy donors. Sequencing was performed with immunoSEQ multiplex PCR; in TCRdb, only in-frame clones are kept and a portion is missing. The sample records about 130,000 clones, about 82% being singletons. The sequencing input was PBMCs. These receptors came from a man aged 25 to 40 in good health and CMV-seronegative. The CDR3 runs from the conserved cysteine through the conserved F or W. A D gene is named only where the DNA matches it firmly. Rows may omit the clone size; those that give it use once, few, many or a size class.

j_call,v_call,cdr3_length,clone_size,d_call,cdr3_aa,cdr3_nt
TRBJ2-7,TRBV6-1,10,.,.,CASLSYEQYF,TGTGCCAGCCTATCCTACGAGCAGTACTTC
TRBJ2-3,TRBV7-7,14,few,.,CASSPGGRTDTQYF,TGTGCTAGCAGCCCCGGGGGTAGGACAGATACGCAGTATTTT
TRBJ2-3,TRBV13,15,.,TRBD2,CASSLEGGSTDTQYF,TGTGCCAGCAGCTTAGAGGGCGGGAGCACGGATACGCAGTATTTT
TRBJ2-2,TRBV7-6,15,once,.,CASSLARGGTGELFF,TGTGCCAGCAGCTTAGCGCGCGGTGGAACCGGGGAGCTGTTTTTT
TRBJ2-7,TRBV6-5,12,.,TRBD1,CASSTGAYEQYF,TGTGCCAGCAGCACAGGGGCCTACGAGCAGTACTTC
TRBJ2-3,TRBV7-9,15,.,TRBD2,CASSLGTSDTDTQYF,TGTGCCAGCAGCTTAGGGACTAGCGATACAGATACGCAGTATTTT
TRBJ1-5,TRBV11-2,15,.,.,CASSNQTGSNQPQHF,TGTGCCAGCAGTAACCAGACAGGAAGCAATCAGCCCCAGCATTTT
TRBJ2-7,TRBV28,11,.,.,CASRTRHEQYF,TGTGCCAGCAGGACCAGGCACGAGCAGTACTTC
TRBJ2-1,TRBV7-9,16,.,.,CASSLVWAGYYNEQFF,TGTGCCAGCAGCTTAGTCTGGGCAGGGTACTACAATGAGCAGTTCTTC
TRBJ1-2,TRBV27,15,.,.,CASSSQRGGVYGYTF,TGTGCCAGCAGTTCTCAACGGGGGGGCGTTTACGGCTACACCTTC
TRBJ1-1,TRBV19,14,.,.,CASSISQLNTEAFF,TGTGCCAGTAGTATTAGCCAGTTGAACACTGAAGCTTTCTTT
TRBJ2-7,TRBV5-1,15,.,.,CASSLASGLNSEQYF,TGCGCCAGCAGCTTGGCCTCTGGACTGAATTCCGAGCAGTACTTC
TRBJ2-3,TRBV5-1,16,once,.,CASSWGLGGEVDTQYF,TGCGCCAGCAGCTGGGGCCTGGGGGGAGAGGTAGATACGCAGTATTTT
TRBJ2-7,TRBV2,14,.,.,CASSEQGQSYEQYF,TGTGCCAGCAGTGAGCAGGGGCAAAGCTACGAGCAGTACTTC
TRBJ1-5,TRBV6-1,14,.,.,CASSGGGINQPQHF,TGTGCCAGCAGTGGAGGAGGGATCAATCAGCCCCAGCATTTT
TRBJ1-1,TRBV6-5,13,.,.,CASRYDMNTEAFF,TGTGCCAGCAGGTATGACATGAACACTGAAGCTTTCTTT
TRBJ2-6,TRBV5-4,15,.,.,CASSLSLPGANVLTF,TGTGCCAGCAGCCTAAGCTTGCCTGGGGCCAACGTCCTGACTTTC
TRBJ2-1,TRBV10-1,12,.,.,CASSIGDNEQFF,TGCGCCAGCAGTATCGGGGACAATGAGCAGTTCTTC
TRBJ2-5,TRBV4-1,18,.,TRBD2,CASSQDVRGGQSVETQYF,TGCGCCAGCAGCCAAGATGTACGGGGGGGCCAATCCGTTGAGACCCAGTACTTC
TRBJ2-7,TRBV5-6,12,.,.,CASSSRLYEQYF,TGTGCCAGCAGCTCCAGGCTCTACGAGCAGTACTTC
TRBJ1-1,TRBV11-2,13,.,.,CASSPGEKVWAFF,TGTGCCAGCAGCCCAGGGGAAAAAGTCTGGGCTTTCTTT
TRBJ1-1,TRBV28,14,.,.,CASSLRGENTEAFF,TGTGCCAGCAGTTTAAGGGGCGAGAACACTGAAGCTTTCTTT
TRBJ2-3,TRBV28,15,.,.,CASTKGLYSTDTQYF,TGTGCCAGCACCAAGGGACTTTATTCCACAGATACGCAGTATTTT
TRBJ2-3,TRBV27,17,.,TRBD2,CASRLWGREGLSDTQYF,TGTGCCAGCAGGTTGTGGGGGCGGGAGGGCCTGTCAGATACGCAGTATTTT
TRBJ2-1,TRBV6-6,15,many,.,CASSYGSGTGHEQFF,TGTGCCAGCAGTTACGGCTCCGGGACTGGCCATGAGCAGTTCTTC
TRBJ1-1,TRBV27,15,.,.,CASSLRGGRNTEAFF,TGTGCCAGCAGTTTGCGGGGGGGTAGGAACACTGAAGCTTTCTTT
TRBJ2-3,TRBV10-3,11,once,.,CAISDLDTQYF,TGTGCCATCAGTGACCTGGATACGCAGTATTTT
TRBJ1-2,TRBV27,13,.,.,CASRPRLASGYTF,TGTGCCAGCAGACCGCGGCTAGCAAGTGGCTACACCTTC
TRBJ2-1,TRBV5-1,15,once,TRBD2,CASSLTSGYYNEQFF,TGCGCCAGCAGCTTGACTAGCGGTTACTACAATGAGCAGTTCTTC
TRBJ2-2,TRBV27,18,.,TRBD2,CASSLYPGTSGGGGELFF,TGTGCCAGCAGTTTATACCCCGGGACTAGCGGGGGCGGCGGGGAGCTGTTTTTT
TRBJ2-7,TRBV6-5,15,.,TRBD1,CASSSRTGAYYEQYF,TGTGCCAGCAGTTCGAGGACAGGGGCCTACTACGAGCAGTACTTC
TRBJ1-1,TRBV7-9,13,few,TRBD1,CASSLDRGFEAFF,TGTGCCAGCAGCTTAGACAGGGGGTTTGAAGCTTTCTTT